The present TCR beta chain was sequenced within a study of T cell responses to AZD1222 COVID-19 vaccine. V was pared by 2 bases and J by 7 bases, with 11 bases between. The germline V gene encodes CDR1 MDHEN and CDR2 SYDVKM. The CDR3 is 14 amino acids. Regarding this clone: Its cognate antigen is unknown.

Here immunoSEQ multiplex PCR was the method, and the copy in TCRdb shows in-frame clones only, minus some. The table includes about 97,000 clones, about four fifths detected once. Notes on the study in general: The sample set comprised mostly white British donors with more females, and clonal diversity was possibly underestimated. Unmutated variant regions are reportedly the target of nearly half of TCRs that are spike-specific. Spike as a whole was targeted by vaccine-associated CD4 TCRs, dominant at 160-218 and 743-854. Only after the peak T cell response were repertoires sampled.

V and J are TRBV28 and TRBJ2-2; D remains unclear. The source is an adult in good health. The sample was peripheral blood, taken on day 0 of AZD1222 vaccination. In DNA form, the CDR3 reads TGTGCCAGCAGTTTAAGGCCCAGAGGCGGGGAGCTGTTTTTT. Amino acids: CASSLRPRGGELFF.